This T cell receptor beta chain is from a study of T cell repertoires in cytomegalovirus infection. General study findings and limits: Cumulative public TCR beta family frequency identified carriers of CMV plus the relevant HLA.

One entry per CDR3 protein results from TCRdb running MiXCR on the reads. This sample has a few hundred thousand distinct CDR3 sequences; about 40% occur once, and the top ten carry 48%. The CDR3 runs 15 residues. Germline CDR1 and CDR2: SGHTA and FQGNSA. The V end lost 7 bases, the J end lost 0 bases, and 14 bases lay between the germline ends. This clonotype was detected a few times. As yet, its antigen is unknown. V gene TRBV7-2 combines with J gene TRBJ2-3; D tentatively reads TRBD1 or TRBD2 (5 bases each). This receptor was identified in a human donor in good health (CMV status not recorded). Some clones in this sample may be carry-over from other donors' samples. The input for sequencing was cultured PBMCs, taken from culture after CMV antigen stimulation. The CDR3 coding sequence is TGTGCCAGCAACCTAGGGGCGGGTAGCACAGATACGCAGTATTTT. It specifies CASNLGAGSTDTQYF.